This record concerns one T cell receptor (beta chain) sequence. The data stem from a study of blood T cell repertoires in COVID-19. The data were produced by immunoSEQ multiplex PCR, yet TCRdb's version contains in-frame clones alone and is incomplete. This sample yields about 160,000 clones, of which more than 65% are seen a single time; 5.6% belongs to the top ten. Germline assignment: CDR1 SNHLY and CDR2 FYNNEI. Losses at the gene ends were 3 bases for V and 10 bases for J; bases not matched to a gene: 4. This CDR3 comprises 14 residues. The sequenced sample consisted of PBMCs or T cells enriched from blood (not recorded which). The receptor comes from a woman in her thirties or forties with acute COVID-19. The chain has TRBV2 and TRBJ1-6, with 9 nucleotides matching TRBD1. CDR3 DNA sequence: TGTGCCAGCAGTGAGACAGGGGGTGGCTCACCCCTCCACTTT. As protein: CASSETGGGSPLHF.